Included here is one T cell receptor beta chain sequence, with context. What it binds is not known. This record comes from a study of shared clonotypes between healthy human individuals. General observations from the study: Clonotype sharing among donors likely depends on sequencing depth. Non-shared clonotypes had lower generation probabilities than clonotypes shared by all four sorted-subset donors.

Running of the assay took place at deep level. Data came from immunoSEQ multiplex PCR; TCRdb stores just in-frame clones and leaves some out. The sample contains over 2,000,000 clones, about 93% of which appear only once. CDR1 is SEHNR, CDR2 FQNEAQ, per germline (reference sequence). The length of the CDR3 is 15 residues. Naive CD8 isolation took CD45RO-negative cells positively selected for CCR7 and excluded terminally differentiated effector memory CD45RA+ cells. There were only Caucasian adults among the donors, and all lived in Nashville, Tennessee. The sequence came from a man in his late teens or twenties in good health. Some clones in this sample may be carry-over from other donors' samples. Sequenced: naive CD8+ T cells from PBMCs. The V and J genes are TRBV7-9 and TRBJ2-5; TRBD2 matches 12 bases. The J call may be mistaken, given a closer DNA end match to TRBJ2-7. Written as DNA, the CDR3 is TGTGCCAGCAGCCCGAGGACTAGCGGGACCTACGAGCAGTACTTC. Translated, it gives CASSPRTSGTYEQYF.